The 18 T cell receptor beta chains below were found in one sample sequenced in a study of human T cells and chemical hapten exposure (dated by TCRdb to the early 2020s). The meaning of the sample's time point label: healthy volunteer bleed at 2 weeks. Unfractionated whole blood was collected in Tempus Blood RNA tubes, and total RNA was extracted from that blood. To prepare the library, RACE was applied. Reads for this sample came from a NextSeq 500. TCRdb cleaned the public reads at Q25 with fastp, built clones with MiXCR and kept in-frame beta chains. Rows with one shared CDR3 protein collapse into an entry with the most common genes and DNA. This sample gives around 130,000 distinct CDR3 sequences in total; approximately 9.1% of them show up just once. Together, the top ten hold 1.5% to 2% of the sample. The sequencing input was whole blood. The receptors here all came from a male donor in good health. Some clones in this sample may be carry-over from other donors' samples.

This clonotype was observed a few times. V usage is TRBV20-1 and J usage is TRBJ2-7; D is possibly TRBD1 (6 bases). Germline loops: CDR1 DFQATT, CDR2 SNEGSKA (reference sequence). CDR3 length equals 14 residues. V lost 4 bases and J 2 bases, leaving 15 bases between the germline ends. This CDR3 is CSAINPTGAYEQYF. CDR3 nucleotide sequence: TGCAGTGCTATTAACCCGACAGGCGCCTACGAGCAGTACTTC.

Here the CDR3 reads CSASLRQAPITGELFF. DNA of the CDR3: TGCAGTGCTAGCCTTCGACAGGCCCCGATCACCGGGGAGCTGTTTTTT. This chain connects TRBV20-1 to TRBJ2-2, with D possibly TRBD1 on 6 matching bases. The CDR3 length is 16 residues. Per the germline V gene, CDR1 is DFQATT and CDR2 is SNEGSKA (reference sequence). Trimming took 3 bases from V and 4 from J, leaving 18 bases between them.

J is TRBJ2-3 and V is TRBV4-3; a possible D gene is TRBD2 (5 bases). The V end was cut by 0 bases, the J end by 2 bases, with 15 bases between. CDR3 length equals 17 residues. Per germline, CDR1 LGHNA and CDR2 YSLEER. The CDR3 region is CASSQDPWRVNTDTQYF. The DNA for the CDR3 is TGCGCCAGCAGCCAAGACCCCTGGCGGGTAAACACAGATACGCAGTATTTT.

V is TRBV4-1 and J is TRBJ1-3; weak D call: TRBD1 (5 bases). The germline V gene encodes CDR1 MGHRA and CDR2 YSYEKL. The CDR3 length is 16 residues. V gave up 0 bases and J gave up 6 bases, with 15 bases separating them. Here the CDR3 DNA reads TGCGCCAGCAGCCAAGATAAGCGGGGCTGGGTAAACACCATATATTTT. It encodes CASSQDKRGWVNTIYF.

This chain links TRBV29-1 with TRBJ2-5; 10 nucleotides align to TRBD2. The CDR3 is 15 amino acids. Germline CDR1 reads SQVTM; CDR2 reads ANQGSEA. J gave up 4 bases and V 4 bases, and 9 bases lay outside the gene matches. This chain's CDR3 is CSVGASGRRSETQYF. The CDR3 coding sequence is TGCAGCGTTGGGGCTAGCGGGAGAAGGTCAGAGACCCAGTACTTC. Full variable domain (remainder filled in from reference TRBV29-1 and TRBJ2-5): SAVISQKPSRDICQRGTSLTIQCQVDSQVTMMFWYRQQPGQSLTLIATANQGSEATYESGFVIDKFPISRPNLTFSTLTVSNMSPEDSSIYLCSVGASGRRSETQYFGPGTRLLVL.

At least ten counts were recorded for this clonotype. V is TRBV2 and J is TRBJ1-3; D gene uncertain. This CDR3 contains 13 residues. V shed 8 bases and J shed 0 bases, with 8 bases lying between them. Looked up from germline, CDR1 is SNHLY and CDR2 is FYNNEI. CDR3 sequence (DNA): TGTGCCAGCGGGAACAGCTCTGGAAACACCATATATTTT. Amino acid sequence: CASGNSSGNTIYF. Combining the CDR3 with reference TRBV2 and TRBJ1-3 gives the whole variable domain EPEVTQTPSHQVTQMGQEVILRCVPISNHLYFYWYRQILGQKVEFLVSFYNNEISEKSEIFDDQFSVERPDGSNFTLKIRSTKLEDSAMYFCASGNSSGNTIYFGEGSWLTVV.

This clonotype turned up a few times. V and J are TRBV27 and TRBJ1-5; D possibly corresponds to TRBD1 (5 bases). Germline values: CDR1 MNHEY, CDR2 SMNVEV (reference sequence). The CDR3 has 17 amino acids. V dropped 5 bases and J dropped 1 base, with 18 bases sitting between them. The CDR3 loop reads CASSDVLGALSNQPQHF. Here the CDR3 DNA reads TGTGCCAGCAGTGACGTTTTAGGGGCGCTCAGCAATCAGCCCCAGCATTTT.

A few counts support this clonotype. The chain links TRBV5-1 to TRBJ2-3; 10 nucleotides agree with TRBD2. This CDR3 has 16 residues. The germline V gene has CDR1 SGHRS and CDR2 YFSETQ. V was pared by 4 bases and J by 4 bases, with 9 bases of the junction left unmatched. CDR3 DNA sequence: TGCGCCAGCAGCCCCCGCCCTAGCGGGAGCTCAGATACGCAGTATTTT. This encodes CASSPRPSGSSDTQYF.

This clonotype was detected many times. The chain links TRBV19 to TRBJ2-1, with 8 nucleotides matching TRBD1. This CDR3 has 13 amino acids. CDR1 and CDR2 (germline): LNHDA, SQIVND (reference sequence). The J segment lost 9 bases and the V segment lost 5 bases, leaving 6 bases of the junction unmatched. CDR3 coding DNA: TGTGCCAGTAGTCCCTCAGGGGGCCCTGAGCAGTTCTTC. This sequence encodes CASSPSGGPEQFF.

This clonotype was counted many times. The V and J genes are TRBV6-2 or TRBV6-3 and TRBJ2-7, with no clear D. The germline gives CDR1 MNHEY, CDR2 SVGEGT. The ends were cut back, 10 bases at V and 4 bases at J, with 8 bases in the middle. The CDR3 is made up of 10 amino acids. The CDR3: CAIGFYEQYF. The CDR3 nucleotides read TGTGCCATCGGGTTTTACGAGCAGTACTTC.

This rearrangement joins TRBV20-1 to TRBJ2-1; a possible D gene is TRBD1 (6 bases). Germline V gene lookup returns CDR1 DFQATT and CDR2 SNEGSKA (reference sequence). The CDR3 sequence is 14 residues long. V was cut by 3 bases and J by 0 bases, with 9 bases left in between. CDR3 amino acids: CSASTGSSYNEQFF. The CDR3 coding sequence is TGCAGTGCTAGTACAGGGAGCTCCTACAATGAGCAGTTCTTC.

This sequence joins TRBV3-1 and TRBJ2-1; D possibly corresponds to TRBD2 (5 bases). This CDR3 is built from 14 residues. Trimming took off 0 bases at V and 10 bases at J, with 13 bases between the two ends. CDR1 is LGHDT and CDR2 is YNNKEL in the germline V gene (reference sequence). CDR3 sequence: CASSQELTRYEQFF. DNA for the CDR3: TGTGCCAGCAGCCAAGAGCTAACTAGATACGAGCAGTTCTTC.

The genes are TRBV7-9 and TRBJ2-3, with 12 positions matching TRBD2. The V gene end was trimmed by 6 bases and the J gene end by 3 bases; junction bases not matched to a gene: 1. Germline V gene sequence: CDR1 SEHNR, CDR2 FQNEAQ (reference sequence). The CDR3 covers 14 residues. The CDR3 reads CASRTSGRTDTQYF. The CDR3 DNA reads as TGTGCCAGCAGGACTAGCGGGAGAACAGATACGCAGTATTTT.

On this clonotype: A read error may explain this, as a much larger clone is one base away. In this CDR3 the conserved last residue, phenylalanine or tryptophan, is missing, so a read error is likely. The chain couples TRBV20-1 to TRBJ1-2, with a weak D call TRBD1 (5 bases). Germline CDR1 DFQATT, CDR2 SNEGSKA (reference sequence). V gave up 1 base and J gave up 7 bases, with 10 bases separating them. This CDR3 has 12 amino acids. The CDR3 bases are TGCAGTGCTAGAGTTGGGGACGGTGGCTACACCTCC. Translated: CSARVGDGGYTS.

This clonotype showed up just once. The chain carries TRBV20-1 and TRBJ2-5; TRBD2 matches 8 bases. The CDR3 is made up of 17 amino acids. J gave up 2 bases and V 5 bases, and 16 bases lay outside the gene matches. CDR1 is DFQATT and CDR2 is SNEGSKA in the germline V gene (reference sequence). DNA for the CDR3: TGCAGTGCTCGCGGGGGGAATAGATATGGGCGTCAAGAGACCCAGTACTTC. It translates to CSARGGNRYGRQETQYF.

This clonotype was found many times. The chain carries TRBV27 and TRBJ1-1; 10 bases are shared with TRBD1. With V trimmed by 5 bases and J by 5 bases, 5 bases remained unmatched. Germline CDR1 is MNHEY and CDR2 is SMNVEV (reference sequence). The CDR3 sequence is 14 residues long. CDR3 amino acids: CASSGQGERTEAFF. The CDR3 nucleotides read TGTGCCAGCAGTGGACAGGGGGAAAGGACTGAAGCTTTCTTT.

This clonotype showed up many times. The chain recombines TRBV5-1 with TRBJ2-3; 8 positions agree with TRBD1. From germline, CDR1 is SGHRS and CDR2 YFSETQ. The CDR3 spans 16 residues. V trimming: 3 bases; J trimming: 1 base; junction bases outside the gene matches: 7. The CDR3 DNA reads as TGCGCCAGCAGCTCCCGGACAGGGTACGGCACAGATACGCAGTATTTT. It yields the protein CASSSRTGYGTDTQYF.

V gene TRBV7-2 combines with J gene TRBJ2-5, with 9 bases matching TRBD2. Germline assignment: CDR1 SGHTA and CDR2 FQGNSA. J lost 5 bases, V lost 5 bases, and 6 bases had no gene match. This CDR3 is built from 14 residues. The chain's CDR3 is CASSPLAGFETQYF. In DNA, the CDR3 is TGTGCCAGCAGCCCTCTAGCGGGGTTTGAGACCCAGTACTTC. Looking up the rest from reference TRBV7-2 and TRBJ2-5 gives the full variable domain: GAGVSQSPSNKVTEKGKDVELRCDPISGHTALYWYRQSLGQGLEFLIYFQGNSAPDKSGLPSDRFSAERTGGSVSTLTIQRTQQEDSAVYLCASSPLAGFETQYFGPGTRLLVL.